The sequence of this T cell receptor beta chain was determined in a study of CD8 T cells in Susac syndrome. From blood CD8+ and CD4+ T cells, TCR beta sequences were generated. TEMRA cells were enriched by FACS, and CD4+ and CD8+ T cells were negatively isolated. It was with random hexamers that roughly 0.5 to 1 ug RNA was reverse transcribed. TCRdb called the immunoSEQ multiplex PCR reads again in MiXCR, with one record for every CDR3 protein. The sample has 400,000 to 550,000 distinct CDR3 sequences; more than 70% are singletons. Germline CDR1 is SGHTA and CDR2 is FQGNSA. The CDR3 length is 15 residues. V was trimmed by 6 bases and J by 3 bases, leaving 18 bases between them.

This TCR derives from a human donor with multiple sclerosis. The rearrangement uses TRBV7-2 and TRBJ2-7; D uncertain. The sequencing input was CD8+ T cells from PBMCs. The CDR3 spells CASSPYRAINYEQYF. CDR3 sequence (DNA): TGTGCCAGCAGTCCTTACCGCGCGATTAACTACGAGCAGTACTTC.